This is a list of T cell receptor beta chains from one sample in a study of PD-1 blockade in classical Hodgkin lymphoma. Libraries were prepared by immunoSEQ multiplex PCR; TCRdb keeps only in-frame clonotypes and omits some of them. This sample has approximately 28,000 clones, with around 80% found just once. The specimen was CD4+ T cells from blood, collected before the fourth cycle of nivolumab. These receptors all stem from a human donor with classical Hodgkin lymphoma. The CDR3 runs from the conserved cysteine through the conserved F or W. Fields, in order: V gene, D gene, J gene, clone size, CDR3 DNA, CDR3 protein. A D gene is named only where the DNA matches it firmly. A clone size is listed for some rows: how often the clone was seen (once, few, many), or a class if it is expanded.

TRBV28	-	TRBJ2-7	-	TGTGCCAGCACCAAACTAGGGTACGAGCAGTACTTC	CASTKLGYEQYF
TRBV27	-	TRBJ2-4	-	TGTGCCAGCAGTCGGTCCCGATTGGGGGGTCTCGCCAAAAACATTCAGTACTTC	CASSRSRLGGLAKNIQYF
TRBV6-5	-	TRBJ1-4	once	TGTGCCAGCACGCGCGGGGGAACTAATGAAAAACTGTTTTTT	CASTRGGTNEKLFF
TRBV19	-	TRBJ1-2	-	TGTGCCAGTGAGGAACAGGGCGACTATGGCTACACCTTC	CASEEQGDYGYTF
TRBV6-6	TRBD1	TRBJ1-1	-	TGTGCCAGCAAGAAACAGGGGTCGGACACTGAAGCTTTCTTT	CASKKQGSDTEAFF
TRBV6-5	-	TRBJ1-5	-	TGTGCCAGCAGCACAGGTAGTCGAAGCAATCAGCCCCAGCATTTT	CASSTGSRSNQPQHF
TRBV9	TRBD1	TRBJ2-1	-	TGTGCCAGCAGCGTAGGGGACAGAAACAATGAGCAGTTCTTC	CASSVGDRNNEQFF
TRBV18	-	TRBJ2-2	-	TGTGCCAGCTCGAGACTAGACGGGGAGCTGTTTTTT	CASSRLDGELFF
TRBV4-2	-	TRBJ2-3	-	TGTGCCAGCTCCGACGTGGGGGCTTCCACAGATACGCAGTATTTT	CASSDVGASTDTQYF
TRBV9	-	TRBJ2-1	-	TGTGCCAGCAGCGTTGGGTGGGGGGGCCAGGATGAGCAGTTCTTC	CASSVGWGGQDEQFF
TRBV9	TRBD1	TRBJ2-7	-	TGTGCCAGCAGCGCAGGACAGGGAAACGAGCAGTACTTC	CASSAGQGNEQYF
TRBV30	-	TRBJ2-2	-	TGTGCCTGGAGTGTATATCTCCCGGGGGCCACCGGGGAGCTGTTTTTT	CAWSVYLPGATGELFF
TRBV28	TRBD2	TRBJ2-1	-	TGTGCCAGCAGTTCAGGACTAGCGGGAGGTCTGGGAAATGAGCAGTTCTTC	CASSSGLAGGLGNEQFF
TRBV2	-	TRBJ1-5	-	TGTGCCAGCAGTCGGGACGGCACGGGCAATCAGCCCCAGCATTTT	CASSRDGTGNQPQHF
TRBV6-5	-	TRBJ1-1	-	TGTGCCAGCAGGTTACAGACTCCCACCACTGAAGCTTTCTTT	CASRLQTPTTEAFF
TRBV2	TRBD2	TRBJ2-3	-	TGTGCCAGCAGAACGGGACTAGCCAGCACAGATACGCAGTATTTT	CASRTGLASTDTQYF
TRBV6-6	-	TRBJ2-2	-	TGTGCCAGCACCGGGGCCGCCGGGGAGCTGTTTTTT	CASTGAAGELFF
TRBV19	-	TRBJ1-2	-	TGTGCCAGTAGTATGTCCCGGGGCGCGGGTGGCTACACCTTC	CASSMSRGAGGYTF
TRBV5-1	TRBD2	TRBJ2-3	-	TGCGCCAGCAGCCCGGGACTAGCGGGGGGTTATACGCAGTATTTT	CASSPGLAGGYTQYF
TRBV7-8	-	TRBJ2-1	-	TGTGCCAGCAGCTTACGTTCCCAAGGGCATGAGCAGTTCTTC	CASSLRSQGHEQFF
TRBV5-1	-	TRBJ2-3	-	TGCGCCAGCAGCTTGGCCGGTAGGAGGGGTCGAGGCACAGATACGCAGTATTTT	CASSLAGRRGRGTDTQYF
TRBV5-4	-	TRBJ2-1	-	TGTGCCAGCAGTGGTATGCGGGGCCAGAGCTCCTACAATGAGCAGTTCTTC	CASSGMRGQSSYNEQFF
TRBV14	TRBD1	TRBJ1-5	-	TGTGCCAGCAGCCAAGATCTGGCAGGGGGCGAGAATCAGCCCCAGCATTTT	CASSQDLAGGENQPQHF
TRBV6-6	TRBD1	TRBJ2-3	-	TGTGCCAGCACCAACTGGGCAGGGGGAGACACAGATACGCAGTATTTT	CASTNWAGGDTDTQYF
TRBV5-5	TRBD1	TRBJ1-5	-	TGTGCCAGCAGAGCCGGGACAGGGAGTTCCCCCAGCAATCAGCCCCAGCATTTT	CASRAGTGSSPSNQPQHF
TRBV6-5	-	TRBJ2-2	-	TGTGCCAGCAGTTACTATAGGATCAACACCGGGGAGCTGTTTTTT	CASSYYRINTGELFF
TRBV6-6	TRBD1	TRBJ2-7	once	TGTGCCAGCAGTTGGGACAGAACCTACGAGCAGTACTTC	CASSWDRTYEQYF